This entry concerns a single T cell receptor beta chain. Its antigen specificity is not known. No much larger clonotype is one base removed from it; base qualities were not supplied. The library was produced with the immunoSEQ multiplex PCR assay. The multiplex PCR relied on a mix of 60 forward primers for TCR Vbeta segments and 13 reverse primers for TCR Jbeta segments. The CDR3 region of rearranged TCR beta genes was amplified from genomic DNA by a multiplex PCR assay. On the Illumina HiSeq System, the amplified TCR beta libraries were sequenced as 87-base-pair reads. In the paper's pipeline: Across the roughly 640 repertoires, a later analysis counted 78 million or so unique TCR beta chains, roughly 11 million of which were shared by at least two donors. Raw reads were error-corrected and collapsed into unique sequences by a nearest-neighbor algorithm in which closely related sequences were merged to remove PCR and sequencing errors. To assign V, D and J gene segments, CDR3 sequences were aligned to IMGT reference sequences. For a sequence to be retained, at least a six-nucleotide match to both a V gene segment and a J gene segment was required. A rearrangement counted as productive if the CDR3 had no stop codons and remained in frame with V and J, and every other rearrangement counted as non-productive. Following IMGT convention, CDR3 was defined as the stretch from the second conserved V-encoded cysteine up to the conserved J-encoded phenylalanine. The earlier analysis of fewer than 750 of the donors excluded sequences that lacked an unambiguous match to a single V gene segment. In an earlier analysis of 587 of the donors, a V segment was called functional when productive rearrangements were above 56.7%, and segregating when the standard deviation between donors exceeded 5%. A statistical classification framework was developed to diagnose cytomegalovirus status using the catalog of TCR beta chain sequences. In a later analysis, V and J genes were assigned by comparing TCR nucleotide sequences against IMGT/GENE-DB human TR gene sequences. A later analysis assigned CDR3 sequences and most-parsimonious VDJ recombination scenarios with the TCRdist pipeline. A later analysis defined each TCR beta chain by its CDR3 amino acid sequence plus V-gene family, and excluded reads lacking a unique V-gene family. A later analysis removed 600 or so highly shared, low-generation-probability nucleotide sequences to deal with suspected cross-contamination and a sequencing artifact. A later analysis calculated a clonal expansion index for each public chain from normalized within-repertoire ranks of inferred template counts. A later analysis computed generation probabilities with a VDJ recombination model fitted to out-of-frame rearrangements, and checked the results against IGoR. A later analysis scored TCR-TCR, TCR-HLA and TCR-CMV co-occurrence with hypergeometric tests, applying a repertoire-size bias correction to TCR pairs. In a later analysis, false discovery rates were estimated by permuting HLA or CMV assignments 20 times. In a later analysis, co-occurring TCRs were grouped with DBSCAN, and TCRdist sequence similarity was added when clustering was performed within HLA-allele-positive subsets. Co-occurrence clustering excluded repertoires with fewer than 30,000 or more than 120,000 public chains, plus five with anomalous nucleotide sharing. This immuneACCESS table, as held by TCRdb, lists in-frame sequences with V and J called but not all clones. Of the missing ones, under half trace to an unresolved V gene in checked studies; the others have no known cause. From that table come the V and J calls and clone size; the DNA was used to work out D and trimming. The sample yields approximately 190,000 clones; around four fifths were counted once. The top ten clones comprise approximately 2.9% of the sample.

Looking up the germline V gene yields CDR1 MNHNS and CDR2 SASEGT. The junction shows trimming of 1 base on V and 2 bases on J, plus 15 bases between the germline ends. From the cysteine through the phenylalanine, the CDR3 covers 16 amino acids. Only the CDR3 DNA is retained, 48 bases long and in frame from the first base. The data stem from a study of cytomegalovirus exposure and HLA in healthy donors (dated by TCRdb to 2016 to 2017). The study in broad terms: According to an earlier analysis of several hundred of the donors, about 179 million T cells yielded some 120 million unique TCR beta sequences and around 280 Gb of sequence data. Of the roughly 390 genotyped donors, about 80% fell in the genetic ancestry cluster associated with self-reported Caucasian donors. The study used immunosequencing to profile the T cell repertoires of about 670 subjects and linked those repertoires to cytomegalovirus serostatus. In addition to the first cohort of roughly 700 subjects, a separate validation cohort of 130 or so different subjects was used. The number of donors typed differed by locus, with 629-630 for A, B, C, DRB1 and DQB1, more than 500 for DQA1, approximately 580 for DPA1, and around 430 for DPB1. Donor age, sex, ethnicity and CMV serostatus were compiled together with the repertoire data. Among some 410 genotyped donors of the cohort, an average of about 240,000 unique TCR beta nucleotide sequences were sequenced per donor, approximately 20% of them non-productive. A later analysis re-analyzed previously published TCR beta repertoires from several hundred donors and added high-resolution HLA genotyping to study TCR occurrence patterns. Rather than using new phenotypic data, the later analysis identified candidate immune exposures from TCR beta sequences and from how often those sequences occurred across donors. All discovery cohort repertoires had been generated on a single sequencing platform. Several DR-DQ haplotypes were treated as single units for association and clustering because of strong linkage in the cohort. An early release that covered about 640 HLA-typed donors contained around 300 gigabases of sequencing data and some 87 million unique TCR sequences. Both class I and class II loci were covered by HLA typing, at four-digit resolution. Genome-wide SNP genotypes for about 55% of the roughly 670 donors were used in a later genetic analysis, which treated that subset as a discovery cohort. The study was designed to test whether signatures of past pathogen exposure could be identified by cataloging public T cell receptors. To decide whether each TCR beta V gene segment behaved as functional or pseudogenic, an earlier analysis of fewer than 750 of the donors relied on high-throughput TCR beta sequencing. High-throughput TCR immunosequencing, statistical association of individual TCRs with disease status, and machine learning were combined to predict cytomegalovirus infection status. Study-wide findings and limitations: The classifier was reported to diagnose cytomegalovirus status with high specificity and sensitivity in both the original and validation cohorts. An earlier analysis of roughly 570 of the donors showed that most TCR beta V segments appeared in productive rearrangements either about 87% or about 30% of the time, which broadly matched IMGT annotations. A later analysis found that HLA-associated TCR beta chains were more clonally expanded and had lower generation probabilities than equally common non-associated chains. Assigning TCR associations to individual alleles was difficult when HLA alleles, especially DR and DQ, strongly co-occurred. Roughly uniform sequencing depth across donors was assumed in presence/absence analyses, although this assumption may not hold. Some IMGT-functional V segments, including TRBV6-2 and TRBV6-3, could not be told apart with the 87-base-pair reads, so those segments were excluded. According to a later genetic analysis, donors in an Asian-associated ancestry cluster had fewer N-insertions in productive TCRs than the approximately 710-donor mean. HLA typing was unavailable for some donors at each locus, so association tests used only the typed subset. A few of the identified cytomegalovirus-associated TCR beta chains were confirmed in vitro to be specific for cytomegalovirus antigens. According to the authors, the approach could potentially be generalized to other disease states and immunological phenotypes. The study gave a list of some 150 TCR beta chains associated with cytomegalovirus. A cluster of highly shared sequence variants was judged likely to represent a technical artifact of the sequencing pipeline. A later genetic analysis associated a missense DCLRE1C variant with V-gene and J-gene trimming of TCR beta chains, and an independent cohort replicated the association. A later analysis found that most CMV-associated TCR beta chains appeared HLA-restricted, with HLA associations seemingly driven largely by CMV exposure. At a false discovery rate of 0.05, a later analysis linked 16,951 TCR beta sequences to specific HLA alleles. This cohort had only TCR beta chains sequenced, and the lack of alpha or paired-chain data limited which features could be detected. For the cohort, immune exposure information was limited to CMV serostatus. While some public TCRs were present in many individuals, most TCR sequences turned up only very rarely across donors. Because counts were too low, about 18 rarely observed V segments, including chromosome 9 orphons, were excluded from the earlier analysis of about 500 of the donors. A further reported finding was that TCR beta sequences accurately predicted the HLA-A and HLA-B alleles for most subjects in the first cohort. Correlated functional status among segregating V segments might reflect linkage disequilibrium, but an unknown experimental factor could not be ruled out. According to a later analysis, TCR association rates differed among HLA loci, with DRB1 alleles showing the most associated TCRs and HLA-C alleles showing the fewest. According to a later analysis, parvovirus B19, influenza, CMV and Epstein-Barr virus appeared linked to several top co-occurrence clusters.

In total, around 600 healthy bone marrow donors made up the cohort. All cohort members were sampled while nominally healthy, although unrecorded immune exposures were likely present. The donor tested CMV seropositive, placing the donor among the approximately 290 seropositive members of the cohort. Each donor provided a peripheral blood sample, and peripheral blood mononuclear cells were used for TCR beta sequencing. The Qiagen DNeasy Blood Extraction Kit was used to extract genomic DNA from the blood cell samples. The receptor comes from a woman in her fifties or sixties in good health and CMV-seropositive. The specimen sequenced was PBMCs. Rearrangement joined TRBV6-1 to TRBJ2-7; tentative D gene TRBD1, with 6 bases matching. The CDR3 region: CASSEEGGLGPYEQYF. Read as DNA, the sequence is TGTGCCAGCAGTGAAGAAGGGGGTTTGGGACCCTACGAGCAGTACTTC.